These 5 T cell receptor beta chains came from one sample sequenced in a study of T cells in localized non-small cell lung cancer. TCRdb keeps only in-frame clones here, not all; method: immunoSEQ multiplex PCR. The table includes approximately 61,000 clones, 70% to 90% detected once. The material was peripheral blood, obtained before any cancer treatment. Receptors were obtained from a woman aged 40 to 75 with stage I lung adenocarcinoma.

V usage is TRBV19 and J usage is TRBJ1-2; TRBD1 is a possible D gene (6 bases). Germline CDR1 reads LNHDA; CDR2 reads SQIVND (reference sequence). The CDR3 totals 17 residues. Trimming removed 2 bases at V and 4 bases at J, with 20 bases between. CDR3 protein: CASSIHAVGTLFYGYTF. CDR3 nucleotide sequence: TGTGCCAGTAGTATACACGCAGTCGGGACATTGTTCTATGGCTACACCTTC.

This clone was seen once. The chain employs TRBV7-2 and TRBJ1-6; D not certain. Germline V gene sequence: CDR1 SGHTA, CDR2 FQGNSA. Deletions cut 1 base from V and 0 bases from J, with 10 bases between. This CDR3 comprises 17 residues. In nucleotides, the CDR3 is TGTGCCAGCAGCTTAGATGTGGTGAGCTCCTATAATTCACCCCTCCACTTT. Its protein product is CASSLDVVSSYNSPLHF.

The chain uses TRBV5-1 and TRBJ2-2; D call uncertain. Trimming shortened V by 1 base and J by 7 bases, and 8 bases separated the two germline ends. The CDR3 runs 13 residues. The germline gives CDR1 SGHRS, CDR2 YFSETQ. CDR3: CASSLMEIGELFF. CDR3 in DNA: TGCGCCAGCAGCTTGATGGAGATCGGGGAGCTGTTTTTT.

This sequence joins TRBV30 and TRBJ2-3, with D possibly matching TRBD1 (5 bases). Germline-derived CDR1 and CDR2 are GTSNPN and SVGIG (reference sequence). Between the trimmed V and J ends, which lost 5 bases and 1 base, there was a span of 13 bases. The CDR3 is made up of 14 amino acids. CDR3: CAWRNPGRTDTQYF. Here the CDR3 DNA reads TGTGCCTGGCGCAACCCAGGGCGCACAGATACGCAGTATTTT.

This clone was counted between two and nine times. This chain uses TRBV7-3 with TRBJ2-7, with D uncertain. Germline CDR1 is SGHTA and CDR2 is FQGTGA. Trimming removed 1 base at V and 0 bases at J, with 7 bases between. The CDR3 is 14 residues long. The CDR3 DNA sequence: TGTGCCAGCAGCTTAAGTCCGGTCTCCTACGAGCAGTACTTC. It codes for CASSLSPVSYEQYF.